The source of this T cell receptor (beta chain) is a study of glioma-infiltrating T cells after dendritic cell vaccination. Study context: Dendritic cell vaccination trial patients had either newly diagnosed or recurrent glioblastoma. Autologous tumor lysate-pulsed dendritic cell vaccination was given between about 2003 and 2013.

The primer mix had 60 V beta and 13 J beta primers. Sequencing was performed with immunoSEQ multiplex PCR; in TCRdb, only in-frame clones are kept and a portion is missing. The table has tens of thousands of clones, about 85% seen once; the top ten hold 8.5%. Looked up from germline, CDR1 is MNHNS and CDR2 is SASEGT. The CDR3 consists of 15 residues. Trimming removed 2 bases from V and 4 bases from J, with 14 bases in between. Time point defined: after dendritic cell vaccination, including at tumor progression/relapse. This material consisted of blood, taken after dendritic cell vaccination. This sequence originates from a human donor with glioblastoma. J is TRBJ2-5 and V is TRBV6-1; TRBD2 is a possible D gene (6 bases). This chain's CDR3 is CASSELGLASETQYF. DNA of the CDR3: TGTGCCAGCAGTGAACTGGGGCTAGCGTCAGAGACCCAGTACTTC.